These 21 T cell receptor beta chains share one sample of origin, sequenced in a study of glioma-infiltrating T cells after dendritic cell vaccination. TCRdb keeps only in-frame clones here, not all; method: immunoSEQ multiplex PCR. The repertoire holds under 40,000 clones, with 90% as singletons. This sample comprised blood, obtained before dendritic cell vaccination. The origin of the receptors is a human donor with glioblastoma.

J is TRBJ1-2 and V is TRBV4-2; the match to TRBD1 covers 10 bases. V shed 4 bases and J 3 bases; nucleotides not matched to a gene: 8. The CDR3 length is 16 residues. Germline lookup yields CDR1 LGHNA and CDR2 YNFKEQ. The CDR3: CASSPYIGTGDYGYTF. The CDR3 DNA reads TGTGCCAGCAGCCCATATATCGGGACAGGGGACTATGGCTACACCTTC.

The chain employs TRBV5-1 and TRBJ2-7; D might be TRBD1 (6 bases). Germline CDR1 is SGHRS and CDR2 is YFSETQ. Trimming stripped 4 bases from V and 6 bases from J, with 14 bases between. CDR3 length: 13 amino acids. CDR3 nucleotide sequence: TGCGCCAGCAGCCTCGGCACAGGGAGCGAGCAGTACTTC. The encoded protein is CASSLGTGSEQYF. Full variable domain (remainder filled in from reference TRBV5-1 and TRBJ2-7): KAGVTQTPRYLIKTRGQQVTLSCSPISGHRSVSWYQQTPGQGLQFLFEYFSETQRNKGNFPGRFSGRQFSNSRSEMNVSTLELGDSALYLCASSLGTGSEQYFGPGTRLTVT.

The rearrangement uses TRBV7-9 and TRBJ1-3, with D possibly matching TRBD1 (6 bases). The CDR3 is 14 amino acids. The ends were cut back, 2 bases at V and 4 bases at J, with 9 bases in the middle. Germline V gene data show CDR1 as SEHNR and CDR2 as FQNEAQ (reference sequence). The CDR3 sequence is CASSLSTGGNTIYF. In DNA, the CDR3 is TGTGCCAGCAGCTTAAGCACAGGGGGAAACACCATATATTTT.

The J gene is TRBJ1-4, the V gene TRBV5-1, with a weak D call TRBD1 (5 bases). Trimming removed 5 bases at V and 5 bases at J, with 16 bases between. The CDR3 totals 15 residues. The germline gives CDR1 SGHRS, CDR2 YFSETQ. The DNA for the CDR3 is TGCGCCAGCAGAGAGGACCAGGGATGGAATGAAAAACTGTTTTTT. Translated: CASREDQGWNEKLFF.

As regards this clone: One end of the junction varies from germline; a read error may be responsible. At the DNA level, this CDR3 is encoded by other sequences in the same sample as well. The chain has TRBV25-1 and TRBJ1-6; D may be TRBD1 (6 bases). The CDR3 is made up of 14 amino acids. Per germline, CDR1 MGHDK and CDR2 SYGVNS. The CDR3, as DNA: TGTGCCAGCAGCGTGCGTGACAGGAATTCCCCCCTCCACTTT. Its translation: CASSVRDRNSPLHF.

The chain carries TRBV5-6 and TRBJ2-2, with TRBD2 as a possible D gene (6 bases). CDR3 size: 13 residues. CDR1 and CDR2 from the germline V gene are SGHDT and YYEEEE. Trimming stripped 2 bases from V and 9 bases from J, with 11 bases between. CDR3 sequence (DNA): TGTGCCAGCAGCTTAGGAGGGATCAGGGAGCTGTTTTTT. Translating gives CASSLGGIRELFF.

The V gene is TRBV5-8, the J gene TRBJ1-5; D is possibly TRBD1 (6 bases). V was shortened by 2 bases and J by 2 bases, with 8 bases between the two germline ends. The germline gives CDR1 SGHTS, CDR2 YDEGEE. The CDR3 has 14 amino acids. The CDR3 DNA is TGTGCCAGCAGCTTTACAGGGCGCAATCAGCCCCAGCATTTT. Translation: CASSFTGRNQPQHF. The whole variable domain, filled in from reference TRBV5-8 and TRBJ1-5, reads EAGVTQSPTHLIKTRGQQATLRCSPISGHTSVYWYQQALGLGLQFLLWYDEGEERNRGNFPPRFSGRQFPNYSSELNVNALELEDSALYLCASSFTGRNQPQHFGDGTRLSIL.

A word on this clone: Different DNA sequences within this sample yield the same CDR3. CDR3 in amino acids: CASNRQGRYSPLHF. The CDR3 DNA is TGTGCCAGCAATCGACAGGGGAGATACTCACCCCTCCACTTT. V and J are TRBV2 and TRBJ1-6, with 8 nucleotides matching TRBD1. The germline V gene encodes CDR1 SNHLY and CDR2 FYNNEI. The CDR3 loop spans 14 amino acids. V shed 7 bases, J shed 10 bases, and the junction held 9 bases outside the gene matches.

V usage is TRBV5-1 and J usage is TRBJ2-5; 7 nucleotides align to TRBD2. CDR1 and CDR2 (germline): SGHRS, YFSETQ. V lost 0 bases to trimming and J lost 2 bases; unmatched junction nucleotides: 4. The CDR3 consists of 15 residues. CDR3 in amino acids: CASSLGSSGQETQYF. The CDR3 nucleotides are TGCGCCAGCAGCTTGGGCTCTAGCGGACAAGAGACCCAGTACTTC.

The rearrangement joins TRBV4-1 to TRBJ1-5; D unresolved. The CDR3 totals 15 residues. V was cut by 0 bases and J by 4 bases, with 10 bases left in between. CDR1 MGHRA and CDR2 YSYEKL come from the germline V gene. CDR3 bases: TGCGCCAGCAGCCAAGATAACCGGAGAAATCAGCCCCAGCATTTT. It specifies CASSQDNRRNQPQHF.

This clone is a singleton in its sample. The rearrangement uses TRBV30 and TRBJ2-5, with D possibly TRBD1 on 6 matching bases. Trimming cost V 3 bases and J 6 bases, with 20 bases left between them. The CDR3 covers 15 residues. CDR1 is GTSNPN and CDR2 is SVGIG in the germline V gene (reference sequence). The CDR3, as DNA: TGTGCCTGGAGCGCTAACCTCGCCAGGGGAAAGACCCAGTACTTC. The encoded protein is CAWSANLARGKTQYF.

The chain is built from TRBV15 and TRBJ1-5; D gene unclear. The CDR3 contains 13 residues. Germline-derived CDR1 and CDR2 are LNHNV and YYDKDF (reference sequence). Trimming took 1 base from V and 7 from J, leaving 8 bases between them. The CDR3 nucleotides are TGTGCCACCAGCAGAGTGGGCGACCAGCCCCAGCATTTT. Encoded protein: CATSRVGDQPQHF.

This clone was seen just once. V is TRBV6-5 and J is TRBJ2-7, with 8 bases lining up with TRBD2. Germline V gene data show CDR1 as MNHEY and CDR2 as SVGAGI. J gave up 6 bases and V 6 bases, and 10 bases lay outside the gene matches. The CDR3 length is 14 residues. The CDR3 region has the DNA TGTGCCAGCAGAACCCCGGGACTAGGGGGCGAGCAGTACTTC. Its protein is CASRTPGLGGEQYF.

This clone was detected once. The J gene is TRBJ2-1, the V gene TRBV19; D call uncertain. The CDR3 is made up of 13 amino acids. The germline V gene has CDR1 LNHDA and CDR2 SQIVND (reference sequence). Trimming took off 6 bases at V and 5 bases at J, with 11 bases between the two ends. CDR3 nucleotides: TGTGCCAGTAGCCACCCGGCGGACAATGAGCAGTTCTTC. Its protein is CASSHPADNEQFF.

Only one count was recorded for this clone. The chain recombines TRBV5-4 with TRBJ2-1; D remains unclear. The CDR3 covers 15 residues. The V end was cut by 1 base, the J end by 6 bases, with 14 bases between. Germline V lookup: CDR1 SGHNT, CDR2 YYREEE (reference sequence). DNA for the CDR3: TGTGCCAGCAGCTTGTTTAATATGTTAGCCAATGAGCAGTTCTTC. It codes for CASSLFNMLANEQFF.

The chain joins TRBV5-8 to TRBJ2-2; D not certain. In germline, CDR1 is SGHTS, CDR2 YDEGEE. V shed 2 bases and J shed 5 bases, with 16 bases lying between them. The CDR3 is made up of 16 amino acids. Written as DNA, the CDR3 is TGTGCCAGCAGCTTACGGCAGGCCCCCAGGACCGGGGAGCTGTTTTTT. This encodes CASSLRQAPRTGELFF.

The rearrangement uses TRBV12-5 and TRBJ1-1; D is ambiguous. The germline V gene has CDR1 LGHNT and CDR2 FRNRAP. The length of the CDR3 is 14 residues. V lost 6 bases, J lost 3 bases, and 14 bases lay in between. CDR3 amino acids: CASGPEGGYTEAFF. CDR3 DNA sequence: TGTGCTAGTGGACCTGAGGGAGGGTACACTGAAGCTTTCTTT.

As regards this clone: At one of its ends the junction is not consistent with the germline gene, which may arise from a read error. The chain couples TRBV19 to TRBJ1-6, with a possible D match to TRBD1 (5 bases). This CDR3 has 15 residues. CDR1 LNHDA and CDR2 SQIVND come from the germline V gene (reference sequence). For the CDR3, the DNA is TGTGCCAGTAGGGAATGGGACTCCGATAATTCACCCCTCCACTTT. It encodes CASREWDSDNSPLHF.

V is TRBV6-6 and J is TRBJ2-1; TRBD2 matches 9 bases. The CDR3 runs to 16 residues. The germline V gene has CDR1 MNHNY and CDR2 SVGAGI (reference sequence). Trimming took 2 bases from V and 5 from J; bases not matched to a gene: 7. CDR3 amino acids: CASSYQSSGAHNEQFF. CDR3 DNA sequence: TGTGCCAGCAGTTACCAATCTAGCGGGGCCCACAATGAGCAGTTCTTC.

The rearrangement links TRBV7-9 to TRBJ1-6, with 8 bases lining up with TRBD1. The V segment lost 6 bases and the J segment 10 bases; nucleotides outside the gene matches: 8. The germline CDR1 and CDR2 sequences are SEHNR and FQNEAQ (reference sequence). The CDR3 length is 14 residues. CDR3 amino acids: CASRPDRGGSPLHF. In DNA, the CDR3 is TGTGCCAGCAGGCCCGACAGGGGAGGATCACCCCTCCACTTT.

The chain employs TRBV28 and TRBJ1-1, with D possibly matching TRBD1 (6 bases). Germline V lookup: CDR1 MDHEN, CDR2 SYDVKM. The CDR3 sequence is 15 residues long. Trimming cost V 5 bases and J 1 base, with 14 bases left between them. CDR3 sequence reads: CASSLPGHKNTEAFF. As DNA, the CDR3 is TGTGCCAGCAGTCTTCCGGGACATAAGAACACTGAAGCTTTCTTT.